A single TCR beta chain is shown here with its context. It lacks a known antigen. Nothing much larger sits one base from this clone, and base qualities are not available. The sample's time point, from its label and the paper: persistent/refractory GD, antithyroid drugs over 5 years with positive TRAb. RNA was extracted from PBMCs in TRIzol for both TCR sequencing and RNA sequencing. Graves' disease was diagnosed according to American Thyroid Association guidelines. Patients for the study were recruited at an endocrinology department in Xi'an, China. Each patient gave around 9 milliliters of peripheral blood, collected in an EDTA anticoagulant tube. PBMCs were isolated by Ficoll Paque Plus density gradient separation without further T cell sorting. An Agilent 2100 Bioanalyzer and agarose gel were used to check RNA quality, while a NanoDrop 2000 measured RNA concentration. The data originate from a study of regulatory T cells in long-lasting Graves disease (dated by TCRdb to about 2021). Concerning the study at large: Persistent Graves' disease was defined as antithyroid drug treatment for over 5 years with persistently positive TSH receptor autoantibodies. This study used TCR sequencing and RNA sequencing of peripheral blood to compare persistent Graves' disease patients against newly diagnosed Graves' disease patients. The study was conducted in China and was registered as a clinical trial. A total of some 33 samples were covered by TCR sequencing, comprising roughly 13 persistent and approximately 20 newly diagnosed Graves' disease patients. Persistent Graves' disease patients in the clinical cohort had taken antithyroid drugs for approximately 10 years on average. The paper's findings and limits, for the study overall: TRBV28, TRBJ1-2 and TRBJ2-5 were preferentially used in persistent disease, while TRBV20-1 and TRBJ2-1 were favored in newly diagnosed disease. Peripheral blood alone was examined, since thyroid tissue, which constituted the primary lesion, could not be accessed. The small sample size was acknowledged by the authors as a limitation that may reduce accuracy. A larger number of public clonotypes was shared among persistent patients (under 3,000) than among newly diagnosed patients (around 890). Persistent Graves' disease patients showed lower TCR Shannon entropy and fewer highly expanded clones than newly diagnosed patients, suggesting clonal expansion. Only the TCR beta chain was sequenced and analyzed.

The CDR3 contains 13 residues, cysteine and phenylalanine counted. CDR3 DNA only is kept here, 39 bases in frame from base 1. The CDR1 and CDR2 encoded by the germline V gene (reference sequence) are DFQATT and SNEGSKA. V is clipped by 5 bases and J by 7 bases, and the sequence between their germline boundaries is 15 bases long. Library construction relied on multiplex PCR. Reads for this sample came from an Illumina HiSeq 4000. To build TCR beta libraries, CDR3 regions were amplified by Arm-PCR using iRepertoire HTBI primers. Before sequencing, the PCR products underwent gel purification. The source study handled its data this way. Gene usage analysis of CDR3 amino acid clonotypes relied on the approximately 62 TRBV and 13 to 15 TRBJ segments identified across samples. COPE and FqMerger were used to merge filtered high-quality paired reads into contigs. Contigs were aligned with BLAST to IMGT TRBV, TRBD and TRBJ reference genes, and CDR3 was defined per IMGT. Highly expanded clones were defined as clonotypes with a frequency above 0.1%. Shannon entropy served as the measure of repertoire diversity, while the Gini coefficient captured V-J evenness. A clonotype found in more than one individual was treated as public. The public reads were run again by TCRdb, first through fastp at Q25 and then through MiXCR, and only productive beta chains were kept. Under each unique CDR3 protein, matching rows form one entry showing the most common genes and DNA. None of the V and J calls come from the authors' own analysis; TCRdb made them. This sample comprises about 460,000 distinct CDR3 sequences, approximately 23% of them detected only once. Over 10% of the sample is held by the ten biggest clonotypes.

This specimen consisted of peripheral blood mononuclear cells (PBMCs), obtained when the disease was refractory, from a patient treated with antithyroid drugs. The chain was built from TRBV20-1 and TRBJ2-1, with no D gene named confidently. The sequence derives from a female donor with Graves disease. The sequenced DNA: TGCAGTGCTGACACCGAAAAAACAAATGAGCAGTTCTTC. This encodes CSADTEKTNEQFF.